The 2 T cell receptor beta chains in this list originate from one sample, sequenced in a study of T-cell memory formation after mild COVID-19. TCRdb re-analysed the 5' RACE reads in MiXCR, keeping a single row per CDR3 protein. This sample has roughly 560,000 distinct CDR3 sequences; approximately 20% occur once, and the top ten carry approximately 12%. The sequenced sample was PBMCs or a T cell subset sorted from them (not recorded which). These receptors were taken from an adult woman who had mild COVID-19 (a few samples of this study predate the infection). Cell type and time point are not known.

The chain joins TRBV11-2 to TRBJ2-7; D not certain. The CDR3 loop spans 15 amino acids. CDR1 is SGHAT, CDR2 FQNNGV, per germline. The V and J ends lost 3 bases and 1 base respectively, with 13 bases between them. The CDR3 here is CASSFFLAGSYEQYF. In DNA, the CDR3 is TGTGCCAGCAGCTTCTTCCTGGCAGGATCCTACGAGCAGTACTTC.

The CDR3 coding sequence is TGTGCCAGCAGCCAAAGCTCTAGCGGCTACGAGCAGTACTTC. It encodes CASSQSSSGYEQYF. This chain uses TRBV3-1 with TRBJ2-7; 7 nucleotides agree with TRBD2. There are 14 residues in the CDR3. The J segment lost 3 bases and the V segment lost 2 bases, leaving 4 bases of the junction unmatched. Germline CDR1 LGHDT, CDR2 YNNKEL (reference sequence).